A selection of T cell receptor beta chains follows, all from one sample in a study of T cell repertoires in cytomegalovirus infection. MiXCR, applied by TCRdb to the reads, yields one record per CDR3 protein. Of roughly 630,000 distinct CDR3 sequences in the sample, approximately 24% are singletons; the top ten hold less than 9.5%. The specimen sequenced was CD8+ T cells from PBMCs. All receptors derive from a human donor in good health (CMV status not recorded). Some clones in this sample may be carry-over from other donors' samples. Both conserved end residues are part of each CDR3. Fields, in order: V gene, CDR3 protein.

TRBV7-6	CASSPNTGTNTDTQYF
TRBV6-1	CASSELPGSNSPLHF
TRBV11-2	CASSLDVGMRGYTF
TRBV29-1	CSVGTGDGYTF
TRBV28	CASSSPTGSPVPQPQHF
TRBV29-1	CSVEYRQPEAFF
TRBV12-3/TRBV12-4	CVSSPTGQGGDEQYF
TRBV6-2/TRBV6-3	CASSPMTQAGDTQYF
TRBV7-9	CASSSRDSHTEAFF
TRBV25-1	CASSELGSGRDEQFF
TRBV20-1	CSASTAGQGSYNEQFF
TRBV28	CANSEGNEQFF
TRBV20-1	CSARERRFNEQFF
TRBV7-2	CASSSRDRGPTVYF
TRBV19	CASSIVGLGNTEAFF
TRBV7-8	CASSLAPIDNEQFF
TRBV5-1	CASSLEGIDQPQHF
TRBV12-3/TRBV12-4	CASSLSQITGELFF
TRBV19	CVSSVDSRTAEAFF
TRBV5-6	CASSSTGRLELAKNIQYF
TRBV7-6	CASSEGQVNQETQYF
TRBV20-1	CSARDYTGSNQPQHF
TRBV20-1	CSANHNRGNTEAFF
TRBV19	CASSNPNPYNEQFF
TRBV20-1	CSARAYFNNRQGASRETQYF
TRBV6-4	CASAIAKNIQYF
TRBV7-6	CANSFDRGRYGYTF
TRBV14	CASSQEGGPTYEQYF
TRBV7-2	CASSLFLRQEETQYF
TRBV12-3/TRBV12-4	CASSLLVYEQYF
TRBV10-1	CASSEMGVGTEAFF
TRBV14	CASSLYMGQGANNEQFF
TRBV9	CASEKRNTQYF
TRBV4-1	CASSQVEGGYTF
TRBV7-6	CASSLDGTYTDTQYF
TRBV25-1	CASSEFFQDLGTEAFF
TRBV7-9	CASSLTVPGAEGGELFF
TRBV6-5	CASSYETGWLNTEAFF
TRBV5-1	CASSGQHGYEQYF
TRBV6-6	CATGQGDTEAFF
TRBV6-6	CASSPADRNEQFF
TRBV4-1	CASSQERAGLGSYNEQFF
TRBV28	CASSHFGGSTDTQYF
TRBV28	CASSGDREGHRNTQYF
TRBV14	CASSQSSIGNEQFF
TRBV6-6	CASSLNRGDIYGYTF